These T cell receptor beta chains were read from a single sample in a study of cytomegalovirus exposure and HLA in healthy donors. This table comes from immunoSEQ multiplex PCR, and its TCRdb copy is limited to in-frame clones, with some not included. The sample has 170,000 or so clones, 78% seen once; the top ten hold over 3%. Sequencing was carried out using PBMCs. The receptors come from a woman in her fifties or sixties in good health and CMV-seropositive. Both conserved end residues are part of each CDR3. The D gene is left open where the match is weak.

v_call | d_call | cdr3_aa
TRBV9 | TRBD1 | CASSEDRGPDTQYF
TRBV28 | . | CAIQALNQPQHF
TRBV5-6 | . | CASSWGGGSNQPQHF
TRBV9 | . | CASSVGPLGSSGNTIYF
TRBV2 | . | CASRERGGPWGEQEAFF
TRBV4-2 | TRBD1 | CASSQGTGAYQPQHF
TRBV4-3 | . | CASSQEGRANYGYTF
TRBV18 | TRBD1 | CASSLDRGYEKLFF
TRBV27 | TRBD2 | CASSVREGDEQYF
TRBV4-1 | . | CASSPGTSNTGELFF
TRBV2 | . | CASSVADYEQYF
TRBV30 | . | CAWSVPRAKEREKLFF
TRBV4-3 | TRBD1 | CASSQEPTGGTEAFF
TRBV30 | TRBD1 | CAWTQGGAGQPQHF
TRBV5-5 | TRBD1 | CASSLAGTDFNYGYTF
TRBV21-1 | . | CASSKTRRTGVIWYEQYF
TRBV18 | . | CASSPGGAEPLHF
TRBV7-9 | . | CASSLWGGAPQHF
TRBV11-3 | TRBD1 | CASSRQGEDTEAFF
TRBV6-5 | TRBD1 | CASSYKRQGPNTEAFF
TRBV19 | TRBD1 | CASSRGQGTGELFF
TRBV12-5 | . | CASGFDGSGELFF
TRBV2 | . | CASSDRGPYGYTF
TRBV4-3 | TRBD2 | CASSPGASGDYNEQFF
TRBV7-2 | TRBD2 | CASSSRTSGGQYF
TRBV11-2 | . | CASSHGGGQPQHF
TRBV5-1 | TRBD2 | CASSSGALAGFSYEQYF
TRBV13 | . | CASSLRRNPRRGAPYEQYF
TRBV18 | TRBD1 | CASSAGTGGSTEAFF
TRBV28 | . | CASSNRAFKAGELFF
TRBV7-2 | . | CASSLGGRAHNEQFF
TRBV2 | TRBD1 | CASSECDRGCEQYF
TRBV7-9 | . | CASSFVVGWNTGELFF
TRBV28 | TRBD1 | CAILTTRGQEGTDTQYF
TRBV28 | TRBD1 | CARGTGMNEQFF
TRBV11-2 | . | CASSLGTATNEKLFF
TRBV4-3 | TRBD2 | CASSQGLAGVYNEQFF
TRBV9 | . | CASSPRGAGEQFF
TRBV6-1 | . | CASSDTANTEAFF
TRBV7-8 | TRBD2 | CASSLQRGQGEQYF
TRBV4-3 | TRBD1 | CASSQNSQGTYSNQPQHF
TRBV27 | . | CASRRGRLYGYTF
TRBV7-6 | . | CASSLGTEGSTFF